This T cell receptor beta chain was obtained from a study of a mutant IDH1 vaccine in newly diagnosed glioma. Time point defined: week 35, safety follow-up. Each dose delivered 300 ug of mutant IDH1 20-mer peptide subcutaneously with imiquimod. Details on this clone: The antigen remains unidentified.

The CDR3 spans 11 residues. From germline, CDR1 is MNHNS and CDR2 SASEGT. V dropped 10 bases and J dropped 1 base, with 7 bases sitting between them. The assay was immunoSEQ multiplex PCR, and TCRdb's table has in-frame clones only and misses some. The sample records around 53,000 clones, around 80% being singletons. This chain connects TRBV6-1 to TRBJ1-1, with no clear D. Here the sequenced sample was PBMCs, taken from a glioma patient whose treatment included an IDH1 peptide vaccine. The receptor's source is a man in his forties with glioma. The CDR3 is CATWRNTEAFF. CDR3 bases: TGTGCCACCTGGCGGAACACTGAAGCTTTCTTT.